This T cell receptor (beta chain) was sequenced during a study of cytomegalovirus exposure and HLA in healthy donors. To note about this clone: Its antigen is undetermined.

This CDR3 spans 16 amino acids. Per germline, CDR1 MNHNY and CDR2 SVGAGI (reference sequence). V was clipped by 2 bases and J by 5 bases, with 19 bases between them. With 60 Vbeta and 13 Jbeta primers, the PCR was carried out. Measured with immunoSEQ multiplex PCR; TCRdb has only the in-frame clones, and not every one. The table has 100,000 or so clones, 83% seen once; the top ten hold 6% to 7.5%. Study-wide findings and caveats: The study flagged some 170 TCR beta chains as cytomegalovirus-associated. The authors assumed roughly uniform sequencing depth across donors for presence/absence analyses. Per a prior analysis, the majority of TCR beta V segments were productive roughly 87% or roughly 30% of the time.

The source of this sequence is a man between 18 and 35 years old in good health and CMV-seronegative. The sequenced material came from PBMCs. The chain joins TRBV6-6 to TRBJ2-7; perhaps TRBD2 as D (5 bases). The CDR3 region is CASSYLNSARSHEQYF. The CDR3 DNA is TGTGCCAGCAGTTACCTTAATAGCGCACGTTCCCACGAGCAGTACTTC.